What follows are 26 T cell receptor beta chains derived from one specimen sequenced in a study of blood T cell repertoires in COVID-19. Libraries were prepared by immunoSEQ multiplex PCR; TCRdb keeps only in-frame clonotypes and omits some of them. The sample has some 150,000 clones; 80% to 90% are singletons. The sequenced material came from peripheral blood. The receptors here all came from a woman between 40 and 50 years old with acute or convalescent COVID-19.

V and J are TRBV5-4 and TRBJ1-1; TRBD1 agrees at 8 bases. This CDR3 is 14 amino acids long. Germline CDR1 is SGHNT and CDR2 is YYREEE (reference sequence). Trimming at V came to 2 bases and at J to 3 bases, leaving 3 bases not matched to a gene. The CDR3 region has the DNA TGTGCCAGCAGCTTCGGACAGGGTGACACTGAAGCTTTCTTT. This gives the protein CASSFGQGDTEAFF.

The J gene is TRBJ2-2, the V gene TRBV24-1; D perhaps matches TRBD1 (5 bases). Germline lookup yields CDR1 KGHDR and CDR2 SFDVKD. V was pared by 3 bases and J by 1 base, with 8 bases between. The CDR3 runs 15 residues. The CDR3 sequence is CATSDPRVNTGELFF. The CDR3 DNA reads TGTGCCACCAGTGATCCCAGGGTGAACACCGGGGAGCTGTTTTTT.

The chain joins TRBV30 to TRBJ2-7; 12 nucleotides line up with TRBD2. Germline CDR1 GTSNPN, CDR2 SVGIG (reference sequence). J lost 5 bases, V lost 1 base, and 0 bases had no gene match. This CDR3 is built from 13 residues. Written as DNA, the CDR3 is TGTGCCTGGAGTGGACTAGCGGGAGACGAGCAGTACTTC. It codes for CAWSGLAGDEQYF.

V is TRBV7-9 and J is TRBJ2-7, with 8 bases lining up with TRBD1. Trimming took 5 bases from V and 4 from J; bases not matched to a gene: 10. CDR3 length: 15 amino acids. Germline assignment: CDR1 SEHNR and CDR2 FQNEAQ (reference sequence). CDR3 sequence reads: CASSQNRDRPYEQYF. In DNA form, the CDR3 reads TGTGCCAGCAGCCAAAACCGGGACAGGCCTTACGAGCAGTACTTC.

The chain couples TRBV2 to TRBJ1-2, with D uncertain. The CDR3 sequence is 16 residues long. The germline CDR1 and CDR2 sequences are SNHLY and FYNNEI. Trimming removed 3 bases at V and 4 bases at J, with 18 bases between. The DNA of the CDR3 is TGTGCCAGCAGTGATGGTGGTCTCTCGCGGGGCTATGGCTACACCTTC. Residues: CASSDGGLSRGYGYTF.

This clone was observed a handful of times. The CDR3, as DNA: TGTGCCACCAGCAGAGATCAGGCGGGCTACGAGCAGTACTTC. Protein: CATSRDQAGYEQYF. V gene TRBV15 combines with J gene TRBJ2-7; TRBD2 is a possible D gene (5 bases). V shed 0 bases and J shed 3 bases, with 9 bases lying between them. This CDR3 region has 14 residues. Germline CDR1 LNHNV, CDR2 YYDKDF (reference sequence). The whole variable domain, remainder taken from reference TRBV15 and TRBJ2-7, is DAMVIQNPRYQVTQFGKPVTLSCSQTLNHNVMYWYQQKSSQAPKLLFHYYDKDFNNEADTPDNFQSRRPNTSFCFLDIRSPGLGDTAMYLCATSRDQAGYEQYFGPGTRLTVT.

The CDR3 is CASSFFGTGFTNTGELFF. The CDR3 DNA sequence: TGTGCCAGCAGCTTTTTTGGGACAGGGTTCACGAACACCGGGGAGCTGTTTTTT. V usage is TRBV7-8 and J usage is TRBJ2-2, with TRBD1 matching 9 bases. The CDR3 consists of 18 residues. Germline V gene sequence: CDR1 SGHVS, CDR2 FQNEAQ. The junction had 8 bases not matched to a gene; V was cut back by 3 bases and J by 0 bases.

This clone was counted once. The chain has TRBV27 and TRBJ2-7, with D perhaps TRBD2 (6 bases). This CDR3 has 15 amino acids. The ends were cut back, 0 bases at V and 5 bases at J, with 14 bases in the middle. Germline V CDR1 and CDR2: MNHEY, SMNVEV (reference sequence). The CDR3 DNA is TGTGCCAGCAGTTTATCCGGGAGTCCCACCCACGAGCAGTACTTC. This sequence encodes CASSLSGSPTHEQYF.

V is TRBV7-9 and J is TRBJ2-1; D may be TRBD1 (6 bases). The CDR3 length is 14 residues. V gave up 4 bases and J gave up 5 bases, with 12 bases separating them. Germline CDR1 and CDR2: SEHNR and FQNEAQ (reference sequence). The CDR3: CASSSGDKNNEQFF. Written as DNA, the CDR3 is TGTGCCAGCAGCTCAGGGGATAAAAACAATGAGCAGTTCTTC.

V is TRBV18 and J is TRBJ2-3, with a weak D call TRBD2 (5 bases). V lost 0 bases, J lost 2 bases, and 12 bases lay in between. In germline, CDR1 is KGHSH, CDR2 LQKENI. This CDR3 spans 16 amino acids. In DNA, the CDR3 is TGTGCCAGCTCACCACCTTCGGGAATCAACACAGATACGCAGTATTTT. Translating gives CASSPPSGINTDTQYF.

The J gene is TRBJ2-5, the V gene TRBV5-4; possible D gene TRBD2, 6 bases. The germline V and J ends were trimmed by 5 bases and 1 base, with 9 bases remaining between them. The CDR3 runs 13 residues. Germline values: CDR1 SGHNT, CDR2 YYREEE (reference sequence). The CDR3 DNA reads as TGTGCCAGCAGGGCGGGATCCCAAGAGACCCAGTACTTC. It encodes CASRAGSQETQYF.

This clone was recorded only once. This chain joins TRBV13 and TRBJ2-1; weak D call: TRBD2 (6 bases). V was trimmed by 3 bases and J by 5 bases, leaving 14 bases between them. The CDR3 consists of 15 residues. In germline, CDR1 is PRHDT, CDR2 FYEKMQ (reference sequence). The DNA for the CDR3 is TGTGCCAGCAGCTTGGGAAGGCGGGGAAACAATGAGCAGTTCTTC. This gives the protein CASSLGRRGNNEQFF. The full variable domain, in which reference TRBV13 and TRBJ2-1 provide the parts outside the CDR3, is AAGVIQSPRHLIKEKRETATLKCYPIPRHDTVYWYQQGPGQDPQFLISFYEKMQSDKGSIPDRFSAQQFSDYHSELNMSSLELGDSALYFCASSLGRRGNNEQFFGPGTRLTVL.

CDR3 sequence: CASSQVGHSVNEQFF. Here the CDR3 DNA reads TGTGCCAGCAGCCAAGTCGGACATTCGGTCAATGAGCAGTTCTTC. The V call is TRBV3-1 (or the pseudogene TRBV3-2), the J call TRBJ2-1, with D maybe TRBD1 (5 bases). The CDR3 extends over 15 amino acids. Trimming shortened V by 1 base and J by 6 bases, and 13 bases separated the two germline ends. The germline CDR1 and CDR2 sequences are LGHDT and YNNKEL (reference sequence).

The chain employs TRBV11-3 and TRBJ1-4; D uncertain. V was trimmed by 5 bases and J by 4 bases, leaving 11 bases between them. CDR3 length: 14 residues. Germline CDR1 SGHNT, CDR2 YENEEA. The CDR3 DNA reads TGTGCCAGCAGCCAGGAACAGTATAATGAAAAACTGTTTTTT. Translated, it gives CASSQEQYNEKLFF.

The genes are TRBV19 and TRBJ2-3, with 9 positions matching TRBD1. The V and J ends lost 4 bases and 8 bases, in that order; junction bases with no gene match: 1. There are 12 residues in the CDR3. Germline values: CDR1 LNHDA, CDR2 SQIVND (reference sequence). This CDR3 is CASSTQGATQYF. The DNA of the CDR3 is TGTGCCAGTAGTACACAGGGGGCTACGCAGTATTTT.

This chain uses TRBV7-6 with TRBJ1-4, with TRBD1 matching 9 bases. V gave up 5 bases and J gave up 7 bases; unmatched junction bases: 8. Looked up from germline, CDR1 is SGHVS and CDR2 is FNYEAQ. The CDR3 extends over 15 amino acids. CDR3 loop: CASSDQTGGGEKLFF. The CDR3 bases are TGTGCCAGCAGCGATCAGACAGGGGGTGGTGAAAAACTGTTTTTT.

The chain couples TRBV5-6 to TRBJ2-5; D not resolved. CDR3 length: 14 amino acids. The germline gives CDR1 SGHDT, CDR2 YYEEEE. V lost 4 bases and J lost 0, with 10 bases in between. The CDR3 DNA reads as TGTGCCAGCAGCCGACCAGACAACCAAGAGACCCAGTACTTC. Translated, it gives CASSRPDNQETQYF.

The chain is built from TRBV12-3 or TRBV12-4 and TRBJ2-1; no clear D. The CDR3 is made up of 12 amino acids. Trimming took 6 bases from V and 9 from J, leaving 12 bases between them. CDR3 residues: CASSLVRSEQFF. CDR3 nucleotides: TGTGCCAGCAGCCTGGTAAGGAGTGAGCAGTTCTTC.

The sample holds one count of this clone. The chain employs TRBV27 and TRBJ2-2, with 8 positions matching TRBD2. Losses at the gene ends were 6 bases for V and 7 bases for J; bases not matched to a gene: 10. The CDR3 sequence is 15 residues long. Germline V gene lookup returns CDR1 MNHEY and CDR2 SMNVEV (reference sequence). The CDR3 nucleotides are TGTGCCAGCAGGTCGGGGACTAGGGTGTTCGGGGAGCTGTTTTTT. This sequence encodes CASRSGTRVFGELFF.

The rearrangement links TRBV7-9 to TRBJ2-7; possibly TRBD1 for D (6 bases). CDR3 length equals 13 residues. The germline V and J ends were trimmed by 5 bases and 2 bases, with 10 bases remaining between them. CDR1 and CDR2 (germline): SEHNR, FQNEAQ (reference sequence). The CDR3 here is CASSPGQPYEQYF. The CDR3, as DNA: TGTGCCAGCAGCCCCGGACAGCCCTACGAGCAGTACTTC. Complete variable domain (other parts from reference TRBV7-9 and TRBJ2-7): DTGVSQNPRHKITKRGQNVTFRCDPISEHNRLYWYRQTLGQGPEFLTYFQNEAQLEKSRLLSDRFSAERPKGSFSTLEIQRTEQGDSAMYLCASSPGQPYEQYFGPGTRLTVT.

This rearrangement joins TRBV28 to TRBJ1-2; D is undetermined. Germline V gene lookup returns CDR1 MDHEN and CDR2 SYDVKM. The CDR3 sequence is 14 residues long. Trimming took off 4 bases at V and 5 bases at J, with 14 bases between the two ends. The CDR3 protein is CASSSADGDYGYTF. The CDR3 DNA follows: TGTGCCAGCAGTTCAGCCGACGGGGATTATGGCTACACCTTC.

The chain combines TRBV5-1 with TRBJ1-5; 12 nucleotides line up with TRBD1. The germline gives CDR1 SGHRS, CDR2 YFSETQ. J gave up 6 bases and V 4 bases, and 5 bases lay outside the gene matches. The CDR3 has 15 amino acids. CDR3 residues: CASSTGTGGGQPQHF. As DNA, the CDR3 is TGCGCCAGCAGCACCGGGACAGGGGGCGGTCAGCCCCAGCATTTT. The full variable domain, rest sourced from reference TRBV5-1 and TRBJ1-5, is KAGVTQTPRYLIKTRGQQVTLSCSPISGHRSVSWYQQTPGQGLQFLFEYFSETQRNKGNFPGRFSGRQFSNSRSEMNVSTLELGDSALYLCASSTGTGGGQPQHFGDGTRLSIL.

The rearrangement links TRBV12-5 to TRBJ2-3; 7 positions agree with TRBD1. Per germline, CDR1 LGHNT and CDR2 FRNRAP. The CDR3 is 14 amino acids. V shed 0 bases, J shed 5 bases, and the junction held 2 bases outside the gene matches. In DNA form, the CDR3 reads TGTGCTAGTGGTTTGGTAGGGGGCAGAGATACGCAGTATTTT. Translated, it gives CASGLVGGRDTQYF.

In DNA form, the CDR3 reads TGTGCCAGCAGCGAAAGGGGCCCCCTCGGGACAGGCCTTACAAACACCATATATTTT. This gives the protein CASSERGPLGTGLTNTIYF. V is TRBV9 and J is TRBJ1-3; TRBD1 aligns across 8 bases. This CDR3 contains 19 residues. V dropped 3 bases and J dropped 6; count of bases not matched to a gene: 20. Germline CDR1 and CDR2: SGDLS and YYNGEE.

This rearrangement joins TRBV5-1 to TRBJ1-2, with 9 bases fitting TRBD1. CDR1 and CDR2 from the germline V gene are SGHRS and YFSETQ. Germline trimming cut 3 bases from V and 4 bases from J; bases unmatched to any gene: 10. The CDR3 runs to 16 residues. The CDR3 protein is CASSYRTGAVLYGYTF. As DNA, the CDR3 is TGCGCCAGCAGCTACAGGACAGGGGCTGTACTCTATGGCTACACCTTC.

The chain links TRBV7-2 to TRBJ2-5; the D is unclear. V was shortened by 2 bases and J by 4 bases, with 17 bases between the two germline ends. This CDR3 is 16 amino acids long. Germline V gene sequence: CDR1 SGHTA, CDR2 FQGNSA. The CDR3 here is CASSLKVAHRGETQYF. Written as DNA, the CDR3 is TGTGCCAGCAGCTTAAAGGTTGCGCACCGAGGAGAGACCCAGTACTTC. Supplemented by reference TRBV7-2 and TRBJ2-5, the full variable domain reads GAGVSQSPSNKVTEKGKDVELRCDPISGHTALYWYRQSLGQGLEFLIYFQGNSAPDKSGLPSDRFSAERTGGSVSTLTIQRTQQEDSAVYLCASSLKVAHRGETQYFGPGTRLLVL.